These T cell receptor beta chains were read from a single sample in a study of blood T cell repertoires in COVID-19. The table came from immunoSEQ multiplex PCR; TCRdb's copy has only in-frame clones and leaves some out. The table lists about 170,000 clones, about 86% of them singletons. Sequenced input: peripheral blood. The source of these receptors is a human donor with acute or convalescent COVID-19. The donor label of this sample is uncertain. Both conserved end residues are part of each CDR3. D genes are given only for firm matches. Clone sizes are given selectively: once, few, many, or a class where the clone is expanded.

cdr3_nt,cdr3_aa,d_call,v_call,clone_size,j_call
TGTGCCAGCAGCTTGCCAGGGGATCGGACTGAAGCTTTCTTT,CASSLPGDRTEAFF,.,TRBV5-4,.,TRBJ1-1
TGTGCCAGCAGCGTTACCCCTCGGGCGGGCCTGGGAGAGCAGTACTTC,CASSVTPRAGLGEQYF,.,TRBV7-2,.,TRBJ2-7
TGTGCCAGTTCTGGGCGGGAGGGCAACGAGCAGTACTTC,CASSGREGNEQYF,TRBD2,TRBV19,few,TRBJ2-7
TGTGCCTGGAGTGTACCCGGGACAGGGTACAATGAGCAGTTCTTC,CAWSVPGTGYNEQFF,TRBD1,TRBV30,.,TRBJ2-1
TGTGCCAGCAGTGGATACAGGGGAGCCTACGAGCAGTACTTC,CASSGYRGAYEQYF,TRBD1,TRBV2,once,TRBJ2-7
TGTGCCAGCAGTAAAGCGTGGGCGCGGGTCGGGTACACCATATATTTT,CASSKAWARVGYTIYF,.,TRBV6-1,.,TRBJ1-3
TGTGCCAGCAGCCTCTCCGGTTCTGGAAACACCATATATTTT,CASSLSGSGNTIYF,.,TRBV6-5,.,TRBJ1-3
TGTGCCAGCAGCTTGATAGCGGGCGTGGAGACCCAGTACTTC,CASSLIAGVETQYF,TRBD2,TRBV5-6,.,TRBJ2-5
TGTGCCAGCAGCGTAGCTAGCGGGGGGGCGGACACCGGGGAGCTGTTTTTT,CASSVASGGADTGELFF,TRBD2,TRBV9,.,TRBJ2-2
TGTGCCAGCAGCTTAAGCGGGCCAGACACCGGGGAGCTGTTTTTT,CASSLSGPDTGELFF,.,TRBV11-3,.,TRBJ2-2
TGTGCCAGCAGCTTCCCCGGGACAGGGATCAATGAGCAGTTCTTC,CASSFPGTGINEQFF,TRBD1,TRBV5-4,once,TRBJ2-1
TGTGCCAGCAGCTTGCGTAGCGGGGGGCGCACAGATACGCAGTATTTT,CASSLRSGGRTDTQYF,TRBD2,TRBV5-8,once,TRBJ2-3
TGTGCCAGCAGTGACAGGATCCCCCCCGAGCAGTACTTC,CASSDRIPPEQYF,.,TRBV2,.,TRBJ2-7
TGTGCCAGCAGTGCGGGACTTAGTAATTCACCCCTCCACTTT,CASSAGLSNSPLHF,.,TRBV2,.,TRBJ1-6
TGTGCCAGCAGCTTGCTCCCCCCCCGAGGCGAGCAGTACTTC,CASSLLPPRGEQYF,.,TRBV5-5,.,TRBJ2-7
TGCGCCAGCAGCTTGGGTCAGGGCGGTGAAAAACTGTTTTTT,CASSLGQGGEKLFF,.,TRBV5-1,.,TRBJ1-4
TGTGCCAGCAGAGACAGCCTCTCTGGAAACACCATATATTTT,CASRDSLSGNTIYF,.,TRBV27,.,TRBJ1-3
TGTGCCTGGAGAGCCACCGGGACAAAAAAAAACGAGCAGTACTTC,CAWRATGTKKNEQYF,.,TRBV30,few,TRBJ2-7
TGTGCCAGCAGTTCGACTAGCGGGAGATCCCGGGGCACAGATACGCAGTATTTT,CASSSTSGRSRGTDTQYF,TRBD2,TRBV28,.,TRBJ2-3
TGTGCCAGCAGCCGTGGGACAGGGTCAAATGGCTACACCTTC,CASSRGTGSNGYTF,TRBD1,TRBV3-1/TRBV3-2,.,TRBJ1-2
TGTGCCAGCAGCCCCTTAGGGGGGGTAGGAACTGAAGCTTTCTTT,CASSPLGGVGTEAFF,.,TRBV5-8,.,TRBJ1-1
TGTGCTAGTGGTTTGGTATTAGCGGGGGGGTACAATGAGCAGTTCTTC,CASGLVLAGGYNEQFF,TRBD2,TRBV12-5,.,TRBJ2-1
TGTGCCAGCAGCGTACAGCCAGGCCCCGACCGTGGAAACACCATATATTTT,CASSVQPGPDRGNTIYF,.,TRBV9,.,TRBJ1-3
TGTGCCTGGAGACAGGGGGATTACGAGCAGTACTTC,CAWRQGDYEQYF,TRBD1,TRBV30,.,TRBJ2-7
TGTGCCAGCAGCCAAGGACAGGGCTCCTACAATGAGCAGTTCTTC,CASSQGQGSYNEQFF,TRBD1,TRBV5-4,.,TRBJ2-1
TGTGCCTGGAGTGTCCTAATCCCAGGGAACACTGAAGCTTTCTTT,CAWSVLIPGNTEAFF,.,TRBV30,.,TRBJ1-1
TGTGCCAGCAGCTTAGGCAACAGGGGGCAGGGGCAGCCCCAGCATTTT,CASSLGNRGQGQPQHF,TRBD1,TRBV7-8,.,TRBJ1-5
TGTGCCAGCACCCCGGGACTAGCGGGAGAAGAGACCCAGTACTTC,CASTPGLAGEETQYF,TRBD2,TRBV7-9,.,TRBJ2-5
TGTGCCAGCAGCTTAGCGGCGGGGGGGCAGCCCACAGATACGCAGTATTTT,CASSLAAGGQPTDTQYF,TRBD2,TRBV11-2,.,TRBJ2-3
TGTGCCAGCTCAGGGGACATGAACACTGAAGCTTTCTTT,CASSGDMNTEAFF,.,TRBV6-5,.,TRBJ1-1
TGTGCCAGCAGCCCGGACAGGGGTACGTTAGATGGCCCTGAAGCTTTCTTT,CASSPDRGTLDGPEAFF,TRBD1,TRBV5-7,.,TRBJ1-1
TGTGCCAGTAGTCCTTGGACAGATAGGGACACTGAAGCTTTCTTT,CASSPWTDRDTEAFF,.,TRBV19,.,TRBJ1-1
TGTGCCAGCAGCCTTCAGCATGGGGTAGGGAGCTACGAGCAGTACTTC,CASSLQHGVGSYEQYF,.,TRBV3-1/TRBV3-2,.,TRBJ2-7
TGTGCCAGCAGTTCCGGCGGGAGTACCACAGATACGCAGTATTTT,CASSSGGSTTDTQYF,TRBD2,TRBV28,.,TRBJ2-3
TGTGCCAGCAGACGGACAGGGGGCGCCTCGTCACCCCTCCACTTT,CASRRTGGASSPLHF,.,TRBV21-1,.,TRBJ1-6
TGTGCCAGCAGTGAAGAGGGCCTGGCGAGCACCGGGGAGCTGTTTTTT,CASSEEGLASTGELFF,.,TRBV25-1,.,TRBJ2-2
TGTGCCAGCAGCCCGGGACTAGCGGGAGGGCCGGGATTC,CASSPGLAGGPGF,TRBD2,TRBV5-4,few,TRBJ2-7
TGCGCCAGCAGCTCTCCGGGACAGGGGGCCTACAATGAGCAGTTCTTC,CASSSPGQGAYNEQFF,TRBD1,TRBV5-1,.,TRBJ2-1
TGTGCCAGCAGCTTGGGAAACAGGGCGAGCGAGCAGTACTTC,CASSLGNRASEQYF,.,TRBV5-6,.,TRBJ2-7
TGTGCCAGCAGCTTAGCAGGGAGGGCCGGGGAGCTGTTTTTT,CASSLAGRAGELFF,TRBD2,TRBV7-2,.,TRBJ2-2
TGTGCCAGCACTACTACGACTCGGGGGGGCACTAATGAAAAACTGTTTTTT,CASTTTTRGGTNEKLFF,.,TRBV27,.,TRBJ1-4
TGCGCCAGCAGCTCCCGAGGACAGGGCGCGTTGGGGGAGCTGTTTTTT,CASSSRGQGALGELFF,TRBD1,TRBV5-1,.,TRBJ2-2
TGTGCCAGCAGCTTAGGCGAGGGCGGCTACGAGCAGTACTTC,CASSLGEGGYEQYF,.,TRBV7-9,.,TRBJ2-7